Each of the 27 T cell receptor beta chains below was sequenced from the same sample in a study of shared clonotypes between healthy human individuals. Here immunoSEQ multiplex PCR was the method, and the copy in TCRdb shows in-frame clones only, minus some. The data contain approximately 2.5 million clones, more than 90% of them singletons. The specimen was naive CD4+ T cells sorted from blood. The subset: CD45RA+ positively selected. These receptors were taken from a man younger than 35 in good health.

This chain joins TRBV19 and TRBJ2-5; 13 positions match TRBD2. V was clipped by 4 bases and J by 5 bases; unmatched bases: 4. Per germline, CDR1 LNHDA and CDR2 SQIVND (reference sequence). This CDR3 is built from 15 residues. The CDR3 protein is CASSRTSGGQETQYF. CDR3 DNA sequence: TGTGCCAGTAGTAGGACTAGCGGGGGCCAGGAGACCCAGTACTTC. The full variable domain, in which reference TRBV19 and TRBJ2-5 provide the parts outside the CDR3, is DGGITQSPKYLFRKEGQNVTLSCEQNLNHDAMYWYRQDPGQGLRLIYYSQIVNDFQKGDIAEGYSVSREKKESFPLTVTSAQKNPTAFYLCASSRTSGGQETQYFGPGTRLLVL.

This rearrangement joins TRBV2 to TRBJ2-3; 14 positions agree with TRBD2. J was trimmed by 8 bases and V by 7 bases; bases with no gene match: 5. There are 14 residues in the CDR3. The germline CDR1 and CDR2 sequences are SNHLY and FYNNEI. This CDR3 is CASKGLAGGGTQYF. The CDR3 DNA reads as TGTGCCAGCAAAGGACTAGCGGGAGGTGGTACGCAGTATTTT.

V gene TRBV6-5 combines with J gene TRBJ1-3; tentative D call: TRBD1 (5 bases). The CDR3 sequence is 14 residues long. V was cut by 6 bases and J by 4 bases, with 13 bases left in between. Looked up from germline, CDR1 is MNHEY and CDR2 is SVGAGI. In DNA form, the CDR3 reads TGTGCCAGCAGACTTTCAGGGTTGGGAAACACCATATATTTT. Amino acids: CASRLSGLGNTIYF.

A word on this clone: The sample contains more than one DNA sequence encoding this CDR3. The V gene is TRBV5-1, the J gene TRBJ2-1; D may be TRBD2 (7 bases). The CDR3 spans 15 residues. CDR1 and CDR2 (germline): SGHRS, YFSETQ. V was trimmed by 3 bases and J by 4 bases, leaving 14 bases between them. The CDR3 DNA reads as TGCGCCAGCAGCTCGACGGCGGGGGCTTACAATGAGCAGTTCTTC. This codes for CASSSTAGAYNEQFF.

The V call is TRBV6-6, the J call TRBJ2-5, with a weak D call TRBD2 (6 bases). V lost 5 bases and J lost 5, with 18 bases in between. The germline gives CDR1 MNHNY, CDR2 SVGAGI (reference sequence). CDR3 length equals 15 residues. CDR3 residues: CASSIVRGLSETQYF. CDR3 sequence (DNA): TGTGCCAGCAGTATCGTGAGGGGACTGAGCGAGACCCAGTACTTC.

The genes are TRBV7-9 and TRBJ2-5; D uncertain. The CDR3 is 14 residues long. Germline V gene sequence: CDR1 SEHNR, CDR2 FQNEAQ (reference sequence). V shed 3 bases and J shed 3 bases, with 11 bases lying between them. CDR3 sequence reads: CASSFDLQKETQYF. The CDR3 nucleotides read TGTGCCAGCAGCTTCGACTTGCAGAAAGAGACCCAGTACTTC.

As regards this clone: Other nucleotide sequences from this sample produce the same CDR3. The J gene is TRBJ1-1, the V gene TRBV5-5; D remains unclear. V lost 5 bases, J lost 0 bases, and 8 bases lay in between. Germline CDR1 SGHKS, CDR2 YYEKEE (reference sequence). This CDR3 is 13 amino acids long. CDR3 in DNA: TGTGCCAGCAGTTTAGCACTGAACACTGAAGCTTTCTTT. Translated, it gives CASSLALNTEAFF.

This clone was detected once. The V and J genes are TRBV4-3 and TRBJ2-7, with 7 bases identical to TRBD2. In germline, CDR1 is LGHNA, CDR2 YSLEER. The CDR3 covers 19 residues. With 1 base clipped from V and 3 bases from J, the junction kept 18 bases outside the gene matches. CDR3 bases: TGCGCCAGCAGCCAAGGGGCTGCGGGAGTAAAAACTGGTCTCTACGAGCAGTACTTC. Protein: CASSQGAAGVKTGLYEQYF.

The chain has TRBV18 and TRBJ2-3; no clear D gene. Trimming cost V 0 bases and J 4 bases, with 14 bases left between them. The CDR3 sequence is 16 residues long. The germline V gene encodes CDR1 KGHSH and CDR2 LQKENI. CDR3 bases: TGTGCCAGCTCACCACCTCGGGCGTCTTGGCCAGATACGCAGTATTTT. Encoded protein: CASSPPRASWPDTQYF.

This chain uses TRBV6-5 with TRBJ2-7; possible D gene TRBD1, 6 bases. The V gene's germline CDR1 is MNHEY and CDR2 SVGAGI. This CDR3 contains 13 residues. Deletions cut 4 bases from V and 3 bases from J, with 10 bases between. The DNA for the CDR3 is TGTGCCAGCAGTTTTGGACAGCACTACGAGCAGTACTTC. Protein sequence: CASSFGQHYEQYF.

The rearrangement joins TRBV7-6 to TRBJ1-6; 9 bases map to TRBD1. The CDR3 is 17 residues long. From germline, CDR1 is SGHVS and CDR2 FNYEAQ. V trimming: 2 bases; J trimming: 6 bases; junction bases outside the gene matches: 8. In nucleotides, the CDR3 is TGTGCCAGCAGCTTATTACAGGGGGCCAACTCTAATTCACCCCTCCACTTT. It yields the protein CASSLLQGANSNSPLHF.

J is TRBJ2-7 and V is TRBV28, with 12 bases that match TRBD1. The length of the CDR3 is 17 residues. The V gene's germline CDR1 is MDHEN and CDR2 SYDVKM. The ends lost 4 bases at V and 5 bases at J; junction bases unmatched: 12. In DNA form, the CDR3 reads TGTGCCAGCAGTTCCCCTCCCGGGACAGGGGGCAACAACGAGCAGTACTTC. Its protein product is CASSSPPGTGGNNEQYF.

The chain joins TRBV19 to TRBJ1-6; D is unresolved. The length of the CDR3 is 13 residues. Trimming cost V 4 bases and J 5 bases, with 6 bases left between them. The V gene's germline CDR1 is LNHDA and CDR2 SQIVND (reference sequence). This CDR3 reads CASSTRDNSPLHF. The DNA of the CDR3 is TGTGCCAGTAGTACAAGAGATAATTCACCCCTCCACTTT.

This clone was seen more than once but under ten times. The chain has TRBV7-2 and TRBJ2-4; either TRBD1 or TRBD2 may supply D (6 bases each). The CDR3 is 11 residues long. V lost 5 bases to trimming and J lost 15 bases, with 14 bases between them. The V gene's germline CDR1 is SGHTA and CDR2 FQGNSA. CDR3 DNA sequence: TGTGCCAGCAGCGAGGGGGGACAATGGTACTTC. This translates into CASSEGGQWYF.

This clone was seen once. The chain has TRBV2 and TRBJ2-5; TRBD2 matches at 16 bases. J was trimmed by 2 bases and V by 10 bases; bases with no gene match: 7. This CDR3 has 16 residues. The V gene's germline CDR1 is SNHLY and CDR2 FYNNEI. CDR3 coding DNA: TGTGCCAAAAAGCCGGGACTAGCGGGGGGGCAAGAGACCCAGTACTTC. Residues: CAKKPGLAGGQETQYF.

V usage is TRBV18 and J usage is TRBJ2-7; D is possibly TRBD1 or TRBD2 (5 bases each). Germline V gene lookup returns CDR1 KGHSH and CDR2 LQKENI. This CDR3 contains 14 residues. V shed 1 base and J shed 6 bases, with 13 bases lying between them. Here the CDR3 reads CASSPRQRDAEQYF. CDR3 DNA: TGTGCCAGCTCACCACGCCAGAGGGACGCCGAGCAGTACTTC. The variable domain in full, completed from reference TRBV18 and TRBJ2-7, reads NAGVMQNPRHLVRRRGQEARLRCSPMKGHSHVYWYRQLPEEGLKFMVYLQKENIIDESGMPKERFSAEFPKEGPSILRIQQVVRGDSAAYFCASSPRQRDAEQYFGPGTRLTVT.

This chain links TRBV11-2 with TRBJ2-1; D remains ambiguous. V was cut by 5 bases and J by 7 bases, with 6 bases left in between. The CDR3 has 11 residues. Germline V gene lookup returns CDR1 SGHAT and CDR2 FQNNGV. The CDR3 DNA follows: TGTGCCAGCAGCGTCCAGAATGAGCAGTTCTTC. As protein: CASSVQNEQFF. The whole variable domain, filled in from reference TRBV11-2 and TRBJ2-1, reads EAGVAQSPRYKIIEKRQSVAFWCNPISGHATLYWYQQILGQGPKLLIQFQNNGVVDDSQLPKDRFSAERLKGVDSTLKIQPAKLEDSAVYLCASSVQNEQFFGPGTRLTVL.

The chain recombines TRBV21-1 with TRBJ1-1; the D call in the table, TRBD1, was not verified against the DNA. TRBV21-1 is marked as a pseudogene. CDR3 length equals 14 residues. The CDR3 protein is CASSKWDREPEAFF. As DNA, the CDR3 is TGTGCCAGCAGCAAATGGGACAGGGAACCCGAAGCTTTCTTT.

This clone has only one observation. This rearrangement joins TRBV28 to TRBJ2-7, with 11 bases aligning to TRBD1. The germline V gene has CDR1 MDHEN and CDR2 SYDVKM. Germline trimming cut 2 bases from V and 2 bases from J; bases unmatched to any gene: 2. This CDR3 has 15 amino acids. The chain's CDR3 is CASSLAGQGAYEQYF. Here the CDR3 DNA reads TGTGCCAGCAGTTTAGCGGGACAGGGGGCCTACGAGCAGTACTTC.

The gene calls are TRBV28 and TRBJ2-1; tentatively, D is TRBD2 (7 bases). V lost 6 bases, J lost 2 bases, and 14 bases lay in between. Per germline, CDR1 MDHEN and CDR2 SYDVKM. The CDR3 is made up of 15 amino acids. In DNA, the CDR3 is TGTGCCAGCAGCCCGGACGGGGGGCCCTACAATGAGCAGTTCTTC. Protein: CASSPDGGPYNEQFF.

V gene TRBV10-2 combines with J gene TRBJ1-4; 8 nucleotides line up with TRBD1. This CDR3 spans 15 amino acids. Germline CDR1 reads WSHSY; CDR2 reads SAAADI. Germline trimming cut 5 bases from V and 7 bases from J; bases unmatched to any gene: 9. CDR3 nucleotide sequence: TGCGCCAGCAGTCTCGGACAGGGCTCACGTGAAAAACTGTTTTTT. It is translated as CASSLGQGSREKLFF.

This clone has a single count. The V and J genes are TRBV6-5 and TRBJ2-7; the D call may be TRBD1 or TRBD2 (5 bases each). In germline, CDR1 is MNHEY, CDR2 SVGAGI. With 2 bases removed from V and 3 bases from J, the gap between germline ends came to 8 bases. The length of the CDR3 is 13 residues. As DNA, the CDR3 is TGTGCCAGCAGTTACGGGGACGGCTACGAGCAGTACTTC. This translates into CASSYGDGYEQYF.

The count of this clone is one. The chain has TRBV15 and TRBJ1-2; D might be TRBD1 (5 bases). V was trimmed by 1 base and J by 7 bases, leaving 13 bases between them. CDR1 LNHNV and CDR2 YYDKDF come from the germline V gene (reference sequence). The CDR3 totals 14 residues. This chain's CDR3 is CATSRVQGEGGYTF. The CDR3 DNA reads as TGTGCCACCAGCAGAGTGCAGGGAGAGGGTGGCTACACCTTC.

The chain links TRBV10-3 to TRBJ2-5, with 9 bases identical to TRBD2. V trimming: 4 bases; J trimming: 6 bases; junction bases outside the gene matches: 9. From germline, CDR1 is ENHRY and CDR2 SYGVKD. There are 15 residues in the CDR3. CDR3 sequence: CAISGLSGGPQTQYF. CDR3 DNA: TGTGCCATCAGTGGGTTAAGCGGGGGGCCTCAGACCCAGTACTTC.

The rearrangement joins TRBV6-4 to TRBJ2-5; 15 positions match TRBD2. V was pared by 6 bases and J by 2 bases, with 16 bases of the junction left unmatched. The CDR3 spans 20 residues. CDR1 is MRHNA and CDR2 is SNTAGT in the germline V gene. CDR3 residues: CASRGFSGLAGGPIQETQYF. DNA of the CDR3: TGTGCCAGCAGGGGATTCTCAGGACTAGCGGGAGGGCCAATACAAGAGACCCAGTACTTC.

CDR3 sequence reads: CATMGQENTEAFF. CDR3 in DNA: TGTGCCACCATGGGACAAGAGAACACTGAAGCTTTCTTT. The V and J genes are TRBV19 and TRBJ1-1; tentative D call: TRBD1 (6 bases). This CDR3 region has 13 residues. Looked up from germline, CDR1 is LNHDA and CDR2 is SQIVND (reference sequence). Deletions cut 10 bases from V and 1 base from J, with 13 bases between.

This clone was counted only a few times. J is TRBJ1-5 and V is TRBV5-5; tentatively, D is TRBD1 (6 bases). This CDR3 has 17 residues. Looked up from germline, CDR1 is SGHKS and CDR2 is YYEKEE (reference sequence). V dropped 0 bases and J dropped 2 bases, with 15 bases sitting between them. In DNA form, the CDR3 reads TGTGCCAGCAGCTTGGGGGACACCTACTATCGCAATCAGCCCCAGCATTTT. Translating gives CASSLGDTYYRNQPQHF.